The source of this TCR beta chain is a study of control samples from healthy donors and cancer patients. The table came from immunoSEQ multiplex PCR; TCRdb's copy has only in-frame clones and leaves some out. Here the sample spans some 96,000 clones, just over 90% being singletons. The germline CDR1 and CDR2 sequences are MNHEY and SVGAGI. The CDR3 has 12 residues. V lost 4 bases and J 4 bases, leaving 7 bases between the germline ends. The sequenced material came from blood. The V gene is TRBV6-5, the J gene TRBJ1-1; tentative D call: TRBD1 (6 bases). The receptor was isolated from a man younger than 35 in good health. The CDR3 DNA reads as TGTGCCAGCAGTTGGGGGGCCACTGAAGCTTTCTTT. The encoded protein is CASSWGATEAFF.